Sequencing of this T cell receptor beta chain was carried out in a study of T cell repertoires in cytomegalovirus infection. Across the whole study: Public TCR beta signatures indicated both CMV infection and matching HLA type.

Each CDR3 protein is one row after TCRdb ran MiXCR on the reads. The data hold 630,000 or so distinct CDR3 sequences, with approximately 24% observed a single time. V dropped 6 bases and J dropped 3 bases, with 3 bases sitting between them. Per germline, CDR1 SGHVS and CDR2 FNYEAQ. The CDR3 sequence is 11 residues long. This clonotype has a count of ten or more. The target antigen is unknown. General study findings and limits: Identification of carriers of CMV plus the relevant HLA was achieved through cumulative public TCR beta family frequency. CMV-specific HLA-C-restricted TCR beta clonotypes dominated the ex vivo response.

Material for sequencing was CD8+ T cells from PBMCs. The gene calls are TRBV7-6 and TRBJ1-3; D gene uncertain. The sequence came from a human donor in good health (CMV status not recorded). Some clones in this sample may be carry-over from other donors' samples. CDR3 sequence (DNA): TGTGCCAGCAGGGTTGGAAACACCATATATTTT. Residues: CASRVGNTIYF.